The following is a T cell receptor (beta chain) sequence with its context. This clonotype is identified as medium-sized (0.01 to 0.1%). This receptor's antigen is unknown. The record has no base qualities; no much larger clone is one base away. The record originates from a study of CD8 T cells in ankylosing spondylitis (dated by TCRdb to the late 2010s). General notes on the study: The study set out to find disease-linked TCR variants by profiling T cell receptor beta repertoires in ankylosing spondylitis patients and healthy donors. The whole study cohort included some 100 healthy donors and about two dozen ankylosing spondylitis patients. Samples of peripheral blood were taken, and for ankylosing spondylitis patients, synovial fluid was collected as well.

The sequencer listed for this sample is Illumina HiSeq 2500. TCR beta libraries were prepared by quantitative 5'-RACE with molecular barcodes. The paper's data handling went like this. To identify disease-linked TCR variants, a new computational method was used, one built on a probabilistic model of VDJ rearrangement. Clones were called with MiXCR by TCRdb after fastp trimmed the public reads at Q25, and only in-frame beta chains were retained. For every CDR3 protein sequence, its rows merge into one entry that carries the most common genes and DNA. These V and J calls are TCRdb output, not the study's own analysis. Within this sample are tens of thousands of distinct CDR3 sequences, with more than 5.5% of them counted one time only. The top ten constitute approximately 5% of the sample. V is pruned by 0 bases and J by 9 bases, leaving 6 bases of the junction without a gene match. For CDR1 and CDR2, the germline V gene lists SGDLS and YYNGEE. Spanning cysteine to phenylalanine, the CDR3 consists of 15 amino acids. Just CDR3 DNA is preserved here, 45 bases in frame from base 1.

Here is what the overall study found, with its caveats: The disease-linked clones were reported as significantly enriched in matched synovial fluid samples from ankylosing spondylitis patients. The disease-linked clones had a CD8+ phenotype and were found at relatively low frequencies in peripheral blood. Some motif variants were previously reported in synovial fluid and blood of reactive arthritis patients, suggesting common disease-initiation mechanisms. A TCR beta motif made up of 7 to 9 highly homologous amino acid variants appeared to be characteristic of blood from ankylosing spondylitis patients.

For each ankylosing spondylitis patient, the synovial fluid sample was matched to a blood sample from that same patient. The receptor comes from a male donor with ankylosing spondylitis. Sequenced: synovial fluid, either unsorted or a sorted T cell fraction (not recorded which). The sequence links TRBV9 to TRBJ1-6; 7 bases in between match TRBD1. The bases are TGTGCCAGCAGCGTAGAGGGGACAGCGGGTTCACCCCTCCACTTT. Translated, it gives CASSVEGTAGSPLHF.